This TCR beta chain was recorded in a study of blood T cells in healthy people across ages. This clonotype showed up many times. Its antigen remains unidentified. Given a much more abundant clone one base away, this may be a read error. Per sample, a minimum of 6 million PBMCs were isolated. Primed by a sample-barcoded 5' primer and a J-beta primer mix, a second PCR proceeded for about 7 to 11 cycles. CDR3-containing paired-end reads numbered at least 2.5 million in each sample. One entry per CDR3 protein results from TCRdb running MiXCR on the 5' RACE reads. Here the sample spans 500,000 to 700,000 distinct CDR3 sequences, 25% to 35% being singletons. Regarding the study as a whole: Higher diversity, along with more naive CD4+ cells, distinguished long-lived donors from aged donors.

The sequence was collected from a woman of 80 years or more in good health. The sequencing sample was made of blood.

CDR3 coding DNA: TGTGCCAGCACCCTAAGCGGGGGGGCCTACAATGAGCAGTACTTC. Its protein product is CASTLSGGAYNEQYF. V gene TRBV6-6 combines with J gene TRBJ2-1, with TRBD2 identical over 10 bases. Judging by the DNA end, TRBJ2-7 fits better; the J call may be wrong. The germline gives CDR1 MNHNY, CDR2 SVGAGI (reference sequence). This CDR3 is built from 15 residues.